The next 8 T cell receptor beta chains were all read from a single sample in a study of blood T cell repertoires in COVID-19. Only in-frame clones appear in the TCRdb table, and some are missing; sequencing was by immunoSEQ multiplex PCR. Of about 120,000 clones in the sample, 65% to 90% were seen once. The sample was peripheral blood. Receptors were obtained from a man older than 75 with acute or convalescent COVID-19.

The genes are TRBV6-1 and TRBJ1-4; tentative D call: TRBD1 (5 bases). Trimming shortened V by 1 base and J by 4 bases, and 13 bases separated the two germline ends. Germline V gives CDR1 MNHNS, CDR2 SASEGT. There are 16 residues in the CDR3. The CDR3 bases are TGTGCCAGCAGTGAAGTCCCCGGGGGGAGTAATGAAAAACTGTTTTTT. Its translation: CASSEVPGGSNEKLFF.

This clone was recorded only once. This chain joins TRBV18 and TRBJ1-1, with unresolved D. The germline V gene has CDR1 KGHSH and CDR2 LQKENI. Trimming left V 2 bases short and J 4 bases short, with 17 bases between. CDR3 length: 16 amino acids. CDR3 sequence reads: CASSPFPHPEGTEAFF. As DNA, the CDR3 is TGTGCCAGCTCACCATTTCCCCACCCTGAGGGCACTGAAGCTTTCTTT.

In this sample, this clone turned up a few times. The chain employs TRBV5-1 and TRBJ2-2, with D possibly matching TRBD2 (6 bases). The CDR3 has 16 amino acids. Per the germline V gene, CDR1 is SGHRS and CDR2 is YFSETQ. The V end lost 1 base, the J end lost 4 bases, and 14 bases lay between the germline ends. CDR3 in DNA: TGCGCCAGCAGCTTGAACCCCCTGGGGGGCACCGGGGAGCTGTTTTTT. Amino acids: CASSLNPLGGTGELFF.

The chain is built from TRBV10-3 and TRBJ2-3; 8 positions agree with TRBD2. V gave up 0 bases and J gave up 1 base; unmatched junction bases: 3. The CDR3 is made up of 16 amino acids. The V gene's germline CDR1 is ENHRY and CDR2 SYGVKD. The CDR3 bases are TGTGCCATCAGTGAGTCGGCGGGGGGAGGCACAGATACGCAGTATTTT. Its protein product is CAISESAGGGTDTQYF.

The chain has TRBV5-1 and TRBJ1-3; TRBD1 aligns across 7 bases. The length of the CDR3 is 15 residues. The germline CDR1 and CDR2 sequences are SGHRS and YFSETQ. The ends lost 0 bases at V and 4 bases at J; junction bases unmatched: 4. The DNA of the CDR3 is TGCGCCAGCAGCTTGGCTGGACAGGAGGGAAACACCATATATTTT. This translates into CASSLAGQEGNTIYF.

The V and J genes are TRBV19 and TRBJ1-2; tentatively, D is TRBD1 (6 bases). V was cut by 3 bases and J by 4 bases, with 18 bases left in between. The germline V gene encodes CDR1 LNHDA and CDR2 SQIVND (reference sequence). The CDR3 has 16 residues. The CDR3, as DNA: TGTGCCAGTAGTATCCAGCTGACAGGTGAGAGCTATGGCTACACCTTC. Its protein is CASSIQLTGESYGYTF.

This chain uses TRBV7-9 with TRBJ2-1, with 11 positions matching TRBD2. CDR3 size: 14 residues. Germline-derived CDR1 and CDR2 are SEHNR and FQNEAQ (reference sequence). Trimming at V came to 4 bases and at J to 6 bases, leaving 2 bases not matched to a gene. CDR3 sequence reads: CASSYGTSGNEQFF. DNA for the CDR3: TGTGCCAGCAGCTACGGGACTAGCGGCAATGAGCAGTTCTTC.

The CDR3 DNA reads as TGTGCCAGCAGTCCGCCCCCACAGGGCCCTAATGAAAAACTGTTTTTT. Amino acid sequence: CASSPPPQGPNEKLFF. This rearrangement joins TRBV28 to TRBJ1-4; weak D call: TRBD1 (6 bases). The CDR3 covers 16 residues. Per the germline V gene, CDR1 is MDHEN and CDR2 is SYDVKM. Deletions cut 5 bases from V and 3 bases from J, with 16 bases between.